Below, 27 T cell receptor beta chains from the same sample are listed, as sequenced in a study of naive and memory T cell subsets. An equimolar mix of two oligonucleotides served as the beta constant-region primer for TRBC1 and TRBC2. The ligated cDNA underwent four PCR rounds using SP2 and nested alpha and beta constant-region primers. TCRdb reprocessed the UMI-ligation and nested PCR reads with MiXCR, giving one entry per CDR3 protein. The repertoire holds around 130,000 distinct CDR3 sequences, with roughly 32% as singletons. The sample consisted of central memory CD4+ T cells from blood. The receptors shown here come from a human donor in good health.

The chain couples TRBV5-8 to TRBJ2-2; tentatively, D is TRBD2 (6 bases). Trimming pared 5 bases from V and 6 bases from J, leaving 11 bases between. The CDR3 has 13 amino acids. The germline V gene encodes CDR1 SGHTS and CDR2 YDEGEE. The CDR3 DNA sequence: TGTGCCAGCAGGCGGGACGGCGCCGGGGAGCTGTTTTTT. It encodes CASRRDGAGELFF.

The chain has TRBV29-1 and TRBJ2-3; D gene unclear. Between the trimmed V and J ends, which lost 4 bases and 2 bases, there was a span of 13 bases. The CDR3 consists of 14 residues. CDR1 and CDR2 from the germline V gene are SQVTM and ANQGSEA. In DNA, the CDR3 is TGCAGCGTTGCTGGCAGGCTACACACAGATACGCAGTATTTT. This codes for CSVAGRLHTDTQYF.

The DNA for the CDR3 is TGTGCCAGCAGGTGGACAGGGGGCAGGAGCAATCAGCCCCAGCATTTT. It yields the protein CASRWTGGRSNQPQHF. The chain has TRBV28 and TRBJ1-5, with TRBD1 identical over 11 bases. This CDR3 spans 16 amino acids. V was pared by 6 bases and J by 1 base, with 5 bases of the junction left unmatched. Germline V gene data show CDR1 as MDHEN and CDR2 as SYDVKM.

The chain recombines TRBV20-1 with TRBJ1-1; D possibly corresponds to TRBD1 (6 bases). The V end was cut by 6 bases, the J end by 4 bases, with 15 bases between. Germline-derived CDR1 and CDR2 are DFQATT and SNEGSKA (reference sequence). The CDR3 sequence is 13 residues long. The CDR3 reads CSAQPNRVTEAFF. The CDR3 DNA reads TGCAGTGCCCAACCTAACAGGGTCACTGAAGCTTTCTTT.

This clonotype turned up a few times. V usage is TRBV12-3 or TRBV12-4 and J usage is TRBJ2-5; D might be TRBD2 (5 bases). The CDR3 is 12 residues long. V shed 6 bases and J shed 4 bases, with 9 bases lying between them. The CDR3 DNA follows: TGTGCCAGCAGGGACTCACTAGAGACCCAGTACTTC. Amino acids: CASRDSLETQYF.

This clonotype was picked up many times. As DNA, the CDR3 is TGCAGCGTTGGACAGGGACGAGAAAAACTGTTTTTT. The encoded protein is CSVGQGREKLFF. The chain combines TRBV29-1 with TRBJ1-4; 7 bases match TRBD1. Looked up from germline, CDR1 is SQVTM and CDR2 is ANQGSEA. V was clipped by 4 bases and J by 8 bases; unmatched bases: 4. There are 12 residues in the CDR3.

The CDR3 DNA reads TGTGCCAGCAGCGGACGTCTAGACAAACTGTTTTTT. This translates into CASSGRLDKLFF. The chain uses TRBV7-9 and TRBJ1-4, with D unresolved. Trimming took off 5 bases at V and 11 bases at J, with 12 bases between the two ends. From germline, CDR1 is SEHNR and CDR2 FQNEAQ (reference sequence). The CDR3 is made up of 12 amino acids.

The rearrangement uses TRBV11-2 and TRBJ1-1; D ambiguous. This CDR3 contains 13 residues. Trimming took 1 base from V and 5 from J, leaving 8 bases between them. Germline V gene sequence: CDR1 SGHAT, CDR2 FQNNGV. CDR3 sequence reads: CASSLVAGTEAFF. CDR3 sequence (DNA): TGTGCCAGCAGCTTAGTGGCCGGGACTGAAGCTTTCTTT.

There are a few counts of this clonotype. The gene calls are TRBV9 and TRBJ2-1; D possibly uses TRBD1 or TRBD2 (5 bases each). V lost 4 bases to trimming and J lost 7 bases, with 21 bases between them. Germline V lookup: CDR1 SGDLS, CDR2 YYNGEE. CDR3 length equals 16 residues. The CDR3 reads CASSLLGTPPWNEQFF. In DNA, the CDR3 is TGTGCCAGCAGCCTCCTGGGGACCCCCCCTTGGAATGAGCAGTTCTTC. Supplemented by reference TRBV9 and TRBJ2-1, the full variable domain reads DSGVTQTPKHLITATGQRVTLRCSPRSGDLSVYWYQQSLDQGLQFLIQYYNGEERAKGNILERFSAQQFPDLHSELNLSSLELGDSALYFCASSLLGTPPWNEQFFGPGTRLTVL.

The chain joins TRBV5-1 to TRBJ2-3, with D possibly matching TRBD2 (6 bases). Germline lookup yields CDR1 SGHRS and CDR2 YFSETQ. V shed 4 bases and J shed 4 bases, with 19 bases lying between them. The CDR3 consists of 16 residues. CDR3 bases: TGCGCCAGCAGCGTAGTCGGGAGTGATTTCGCAGATACGCAGTATTTT. It yields the protein CASSVVGSDFADTQYF.

This chain uses TRBV18 with TRBJ1-5; the D gene is possibly TRBD1 (5 bases). V lost 4 bases to trimming and J lost 4 bases, with 11 bases between them. Germline assignment: CDR1 KGHSH and CDR2 LQKENI. CDR3 length: 14 residues. The CDR3 region is CASSHSDRNQPQHF. The DNA of the CDR3 is TGTGCCAGCTCACACTCCGACAGAAATCAGCCCCAGCATTTT.

V usage is TRBV3-1 and J usage is TRBJ1-3; D remains ambiguous. Trimming shortened V by 0 bases and J by 4 bases, and 7 bases separated the two germline ends. The germline CDR1 and CDR2 sequences are LGHDT and YNNKEL (reference sequence). This CDR3 has 14 residues. The CDR3 here is CASSQDGGGNTIYF. For the CDR3, the DNA is TGTGCCAGCAGCCAAGACGGTGGCGGAAACACCATATATTTT.

The genes are TRBV13 and TRBJ2-5; TRBD1 matches at 9 bases. The CDR3 runs 15 residues. V shed 5 bases, J shed 3 bases, and the junction held 7 bases outside the gene matches. Germline CDR1 PRHDT, CDR2 FYEKMQ (reference sequence). In DNA, the CDR3 is TGTGCCAGCAGCCCGTTGGGACAGGGAAAAGAGACCCAGTACTTC. Amino acids: CASSPLGQGKETQYF.

The V call is TRBV18, the J call TRBJ2-7; possible D gene TRBD2, 6 bases. The V end lost 2 bases, the J end lost 2 bases, and 13 bases lay between the germline ends. This CDR3 is 15 amino acids long. Looked up from germline, CDR1 is KGHSH and CDR2 is LQKENI. CDR3 in DNA: TGTGCCAGCTCACCATGGGCGGGACGGGCCTACGAGCAGTACTTC. Translating it yields CASSPWAGRAYEQYF.

The chain carries TRBV12-3 or TRBV12-4 and TRBJ1-3; D unclear. The CDR3 runs 14 residues. The V end lost 2 bases, the J end lost 0 bases, and 5 bases lay between the germline ends. CDR3 nucleotides: TGTGCCAGCAGTTTATCCGACTCTGGAAACACCATATATTTT. It specifies CASSLSDSGNTIYF.

This clonotype has more than one count but fewer than ten. The chain is built from TRBV10-1 and TRBJ2-3; 11 bases align to TRBD2. Germline V CDR1 and CDR2: WNHNN, SYGVQD (reference sequence). CDR3 length: 15 residues. The junction had 4 bases not matched to a gene; V was cut back by 3 bases and J by 5 bases. CDR3 in DNA: TGCGCCAGCAGTGATCTAGCGGGAGGCATAGATACGCAGTATTTT. Protein product: CASSDLAGGIDTQYF.

The rearrangement joins TRBV6-1 to TRBJ2-7; perhaps TRBD2 as D (5 bases). The ends were cut back, 7 bases at V and 4 bases at J, with 23 bases in the middle. Germline loops: CDR1 MNHNS, CDR2 SASEGT. This CDR3 has 16 residues. CDR3 residues: CASKRPGSSKSYEQYF. The CDR3 DNA is TGTGCCAGCAAAAGACCTGGGTCTAGCAAAAGTTACGAGCAGTACTTC.

V gene TRBV5-6 combines with J gene TRBJ2-7, with 9 bases fitting TRBD2. The V gene's germline CDR1 is SGHDT and CDR2 YYEEEE. CDR3 length: 17 amino acids. V trimming: 3 bases; J trimming: 6 bases; junction bases outside the gene matches: 16. For the CDR3, the DNA is TGTGCCAGCAGCTCTGGGACATCCGGACTAGCGCGGCTCGAGCAGTACTTC. As protein: CASSSGTSGLARLEQYF.

In this sample, this clonotype turned up a few times. The chain carries TRBV28 and TRBJ2-6; D is ambiguous. Germline V gene sequence: CDR1 MDHEN, CDR2 SYDVKM. The CDR3 spans 15 residues. The V end was cut by 5 bases, the J end by 0 bases, with 8 bases between. The CDR3 DNA sequence: TGTGCCAGCAGTCCGAGCGTCTCTGGGGCCAACGTCCTGACTTTC. This translates into CASSPSVSGANVLTF.

This clonotype was seen only a few times. The chain uses TRBV28 and TRBJ1-5; no clear D gene. This CDR3 comprises 12 residues. Germline CDR1 reads MDHEN; CDR2 reads SYDVKM. V dropped 5 bases and J dropped 5 bases, with 7 bases sitting between them. DNA for the CDR3: TGTGCCAGCAGTCCCCCACATCAGCCCCAGCATTTT. It yields the protein CASSPPHQPQHF. Looking up the rest from reference TRBV28 and TRBJ1-5 gives the full variable domain: DVKVTQSSRYLVKRTGEKVFLECVQDMDHENMFWYRQDPGLGLRLIYFSYDVKMKEKGDIPEGYSVSREKKERFSLILESASTNQTSMYLCASSPPHQPQHFGDGTRLSIL.

This clonotype was observed a few times. The chain has TRBV29-1 and TRBJ1-4, with a weak D call TRBD1 (6 bases). The germline V gene has CDR1 SQVTM and CDR2 ANQGSEA. The CDR3 length is 14 residues. V gave up 7 bases and J gave up 2 bases, with 14 bases separating them. In DNA form, the CDR3 reads TGCAGCGCATCCCGGGGGGGCACTAATGAAAAACTGTTTTTT. This translates into CSASRGGTNEKLFF.

This clonotype was picked up a small number of times. The chain joins TRBV6-5 to TRBJ2-5; either TRBD1 or TRBD2 may fit D (5 bases each). The CDR3 length is 15 residues. V was pared by 6 bases and J by 1 base, with 15 bases between. CDR1 and CDR2 (germline): MNHEY, SVGAGI. The CDR3 DNA reads TGTGCCAGCAGGCACCACCGGGACCTCCAAGAGACCCAGTACTTC. It is translated as CASRHHRDLQETQYF.

V is TRBV2 and J is TRBJ2-7, with D uncertain. Per germline, CDR1 SNHLY and CDR2 FYNNEI. This CDR3 has 14 amino acids. Trimming removed 6 bases from V and 3 bases from J, with 15 bases in between. CDR3 nucleotides: TGTGCCAGCAGCGTCGATAGCAGGAGCTACGAGCAGTACTTC. It codes for CASSVDSRSYEQYF.

The table lists this clonotype with a few counts. J is TRBJ1-5 and V is TRBV4-3; D may be TRBD1 (5 bases). The CDR3 has 14 residues. V was trimmed by 0 bases and J by 5 bases, leaving 8 bases between them. The germline V gene has CDR1 LGHNA and CDR2 YSLEER. This chain's CDR3 is CASSQEGGDQPQHF. The CDR3 coding sequence is TGCGCCAGCAGCCAAGAGGGGGGAGATCAGCCCCAGCATTTT.

The chain carries TRBV6-6 and TRBJ1-3; no firm D call. The V and J ends lost 7 bases and 4 bases respectively, with 20 bases between them. The CDR3 is 16 amino acids. Looked up from germline, CDR1 is MNHNY and CDR2 is SVGAGI (reference sequence). The CDR3 reads CASNPTGQRGGNTIYF. In DNA form, the CDR3 reads TGTGCCAGCAACCCAACCGGGCAACGAGGAGGAAACACCATATATTTT.

The chain joins TRBV15 to TRBJ2-1, with D hard to call. V dropped 6 bases and J dropped 4 bases, with 19 bases sitting between them. CDR1 and CDR2 from the germline V gene are LNHNV and YYDKDF (reference sequence). The length of the CDR3 is 16 residues. The CDR3: CATRTPDVTRYNEQFF. CDR3 bases: TGTGCCACCAGGACACCAGACGTGACAAGATACAATGAGCAGTTCTTC.

The rearrangement joins TRBV7-9 to TRBJ2-6; D might be TRBD1 (6 bases). The CDR3 extends over 16 amino acids. CDR1 and CDR2 from the germline V gene are SEHNR and FQNEAQ (reference sequence). V was pared by 5 bases and J by 0 bases, with 11 bases between. The CDR3 here is CASSPGAFSGANVLTF. CDR3 in DNA: TGTGCCAGCAGCCCAGGGGCATTCTCTGGGGCCAACGTCCTGACTTTC.